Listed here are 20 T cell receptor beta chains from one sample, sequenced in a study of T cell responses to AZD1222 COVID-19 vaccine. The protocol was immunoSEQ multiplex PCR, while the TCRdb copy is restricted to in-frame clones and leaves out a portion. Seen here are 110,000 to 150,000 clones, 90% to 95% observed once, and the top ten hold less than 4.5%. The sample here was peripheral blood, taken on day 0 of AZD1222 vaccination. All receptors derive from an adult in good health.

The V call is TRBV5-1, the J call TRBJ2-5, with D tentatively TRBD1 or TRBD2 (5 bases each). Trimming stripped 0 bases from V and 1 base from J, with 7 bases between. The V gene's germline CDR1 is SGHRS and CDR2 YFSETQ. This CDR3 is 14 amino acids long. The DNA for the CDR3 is TGCGCCAGCAGCTTGGGGGACGCCCAAGAGACCCAGTACTTC. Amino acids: CASSLGDAQETQYF.

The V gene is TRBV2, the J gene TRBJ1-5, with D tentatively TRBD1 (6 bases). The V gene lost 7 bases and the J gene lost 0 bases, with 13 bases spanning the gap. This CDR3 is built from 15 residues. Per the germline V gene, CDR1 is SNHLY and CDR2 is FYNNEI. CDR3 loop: CASTKGQLSNQPQHF. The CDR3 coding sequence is TGTGCCAGCACGAAGGGACAACTTAGCAATCAGCCCCAGCATTTT.

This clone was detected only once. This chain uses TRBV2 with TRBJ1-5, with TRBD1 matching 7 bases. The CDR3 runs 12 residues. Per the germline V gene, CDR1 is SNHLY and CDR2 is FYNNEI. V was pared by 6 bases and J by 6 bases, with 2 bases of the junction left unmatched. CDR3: CASSRGSQPQHF. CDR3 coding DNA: TGTGCCAGCAGCAGGGGGAGTCAGCCCCAGCATTTT. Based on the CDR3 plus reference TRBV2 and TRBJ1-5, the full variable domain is EPEVTQTPSHQVTQMGQEVILRCVPISNHLYFYWYRQILGQKVEFLVSFYNNEISEKSEIFDDQFSVERPDGSNFTLKIRSTKLEDSAMYFCASSRGSQPQHFGDGTRLSIL.

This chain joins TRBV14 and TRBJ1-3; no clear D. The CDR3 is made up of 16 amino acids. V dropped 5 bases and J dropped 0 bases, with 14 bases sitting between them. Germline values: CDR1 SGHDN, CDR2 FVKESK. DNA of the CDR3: TGTGCCAGCAGCTTCGCAGGTCCCGACTCTGGAAACACCATATATTTT. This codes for CASSFAGPDSGNTIYF.

CDR3 loop: CATSKSGARNQPQHF. DNA for the CDR3: TGTGCCACCAGCAAATCAGGGGCCCGCAATCAGCCCCAGCATTTT. The chain joins TRBV15 to TRBJ1-5; D possibly corresponds to TRBD1 (6 bases). Trimming pared 4 bases from V and 2 bases from J, leaving 12 bases between. This CDR3 contains 15 residues. CDR1 and CDR2 (germline): LNHNV, YYDKDF (reference sequence).

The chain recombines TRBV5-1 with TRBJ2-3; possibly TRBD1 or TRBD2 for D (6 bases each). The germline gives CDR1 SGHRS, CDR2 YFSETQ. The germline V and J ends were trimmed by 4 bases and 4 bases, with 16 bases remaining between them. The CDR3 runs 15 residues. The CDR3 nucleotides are TGCGCCAGCAGCCCGGAGGGGGTCTTGGCAGATACGCAGTATTTT. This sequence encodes CASSPEGVLADTQYF.

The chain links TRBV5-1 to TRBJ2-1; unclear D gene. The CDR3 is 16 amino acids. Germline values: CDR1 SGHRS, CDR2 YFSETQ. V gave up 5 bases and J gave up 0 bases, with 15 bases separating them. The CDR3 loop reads CASSSLTFSSYNEQFF. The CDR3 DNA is TGCGCCAGCAGTTCCCTGACTTTTAGCTCCTACAATGAGCAGTTCTTC.

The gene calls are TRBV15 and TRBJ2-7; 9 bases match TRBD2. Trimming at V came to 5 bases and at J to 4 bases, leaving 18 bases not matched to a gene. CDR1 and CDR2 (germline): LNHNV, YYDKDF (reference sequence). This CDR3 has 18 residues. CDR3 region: CATSLRSGLAGERYEQYF. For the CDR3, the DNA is TGTGCCACCAGCCTGCGATCAGGATTAGCGGGAGAAAGATACGAGCAGTACTTC.

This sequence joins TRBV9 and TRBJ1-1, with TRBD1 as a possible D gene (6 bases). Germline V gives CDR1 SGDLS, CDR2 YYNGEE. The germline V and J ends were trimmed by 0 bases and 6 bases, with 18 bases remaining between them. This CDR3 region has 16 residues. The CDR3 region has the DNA TGTGCCAGCAGCGTAGGGGTTGCAGGGGATTGGTCTGAAGCTTTCTTT. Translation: CASSVGVAGDWSEAFF.

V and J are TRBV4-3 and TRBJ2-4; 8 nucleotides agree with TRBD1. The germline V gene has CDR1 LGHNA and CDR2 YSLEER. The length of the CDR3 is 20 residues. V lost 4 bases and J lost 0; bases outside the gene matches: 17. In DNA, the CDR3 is TGCGCCAGCAGCCCCTCCCAAGGGCAGGGGGCGTTTCTAGCCAAAAACATTCAGTACTTC. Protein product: CASSPSQGQGAFLAKNIQYF.

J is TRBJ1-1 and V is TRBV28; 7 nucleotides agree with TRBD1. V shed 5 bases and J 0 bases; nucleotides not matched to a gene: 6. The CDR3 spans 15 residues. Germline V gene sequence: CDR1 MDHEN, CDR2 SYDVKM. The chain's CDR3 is CASSLTGVVNTEAFF. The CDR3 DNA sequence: TGTGCCAGCAGTCTTACAGGGGTGGTGAACACTGAAGCTTTCTTT.

As DNA, the CDR3 is TGCGCCAGCAGCAAGGGACAGGGGGCCATCGGGGAGCTGTTTTTT. This gives the protein CASSKGQGAIGELFF. This sequence joins TRBV5-1 and TRBJ2-2; 12 nucleotides agree with TRBD1. The V gene's germline CDR1 is SGHRS and CDR2 YFSETQ. V lost 4 bases, J lost 7 bases, and 5 bases stayed unmatched. The CDR3 has 15 residues.

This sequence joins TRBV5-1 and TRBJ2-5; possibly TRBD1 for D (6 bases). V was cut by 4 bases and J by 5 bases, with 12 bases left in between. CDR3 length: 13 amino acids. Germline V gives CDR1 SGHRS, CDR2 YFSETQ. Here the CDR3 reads CASSPRTGETQYF. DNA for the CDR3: TGCGCCAGCAGCCCACGAACAGGGGAGACCCAGTACTTC.

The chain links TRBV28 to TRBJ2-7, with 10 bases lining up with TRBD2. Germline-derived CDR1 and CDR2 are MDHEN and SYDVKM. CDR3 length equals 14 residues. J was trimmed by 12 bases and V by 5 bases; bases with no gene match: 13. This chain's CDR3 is CASSEVAGGLKTYF. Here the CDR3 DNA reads TGTGCCAGCAGTGAAGTAGCGGGAGGATTGAAGACGTACTTC.

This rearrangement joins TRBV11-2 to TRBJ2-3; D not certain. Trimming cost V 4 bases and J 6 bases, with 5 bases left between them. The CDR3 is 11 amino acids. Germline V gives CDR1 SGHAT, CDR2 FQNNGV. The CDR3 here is CASSSLDTQYF. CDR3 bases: TGTGCCAGCAGCTCCCTGGATACGCAGTATTTT.

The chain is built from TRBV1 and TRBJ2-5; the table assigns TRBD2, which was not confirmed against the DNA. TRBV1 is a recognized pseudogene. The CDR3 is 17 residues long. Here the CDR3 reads CTSSQDSSGRTRETQYF. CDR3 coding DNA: TGCACCAGCAGCCAAGATTCGAGCGGGAGGACCCGGGAGACCCAGTACTTC.

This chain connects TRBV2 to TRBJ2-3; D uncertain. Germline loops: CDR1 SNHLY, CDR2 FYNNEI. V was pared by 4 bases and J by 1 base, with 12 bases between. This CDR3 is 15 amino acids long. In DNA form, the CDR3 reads TGTGCCAGCAGTGCGCACAGAGGAGGCACAGATACGCAGTATTTT. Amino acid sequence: CASSAHRGGTDTQYF.

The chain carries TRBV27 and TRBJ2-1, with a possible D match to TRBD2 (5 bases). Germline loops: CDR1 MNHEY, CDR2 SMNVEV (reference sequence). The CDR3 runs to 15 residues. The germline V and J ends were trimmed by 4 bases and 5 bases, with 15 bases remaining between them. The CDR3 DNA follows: TGTGCCAGCAGTTATTCTAGCCTATATAACAATGAGCAGTTCTTC. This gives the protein CASSYSSLYNNEQFF.

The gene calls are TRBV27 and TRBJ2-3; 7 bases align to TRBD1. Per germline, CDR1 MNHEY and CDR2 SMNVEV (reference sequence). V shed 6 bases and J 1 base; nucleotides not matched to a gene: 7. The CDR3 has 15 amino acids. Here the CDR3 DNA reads TGTGCCAGCAGAAGGACAGGCTGGGGCACAGATACGCAGTATTTT. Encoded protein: CASRRTGWGTDTQYF.

This CDR3 reads CASSYSIGSPSGYTF. The DNA of the CDR3 is TGTGCCAGCAGTTACTCGATTGGCTCCCCCTCTGGCTACACCTTC. This chain connects TRBV6-6 to TRBJ1-2; unclear D gene. Per germline, CDR1 MNHNY and CDR2 SVGAGI (reference sequence). The CDR3 is 15 residues long. The ends were cut back, 0 bases at V and 7 bases at J, with 15 bases in the middle.